These 18 T cell receptor beta chains were all obtained from the same sample, sequenced in a study of T cell responses to AZD1222 COVID-19 vaccine. Sequenced by immunoSEQ multiplex PCR; TCRdb stores in-frame clones only, minus some. The sample holds more than 75,000 clones; about 90% are singletons and the top ten take more than 4.5%. This sample comprised peripheral blood, obtained on day 0 of AZD1222 vaccination. The receptors originated from an adult in good health.

This clone was counted once. The CDR3: CASSVTGSGNYGYTF. DNA of the CDR3: TGTGCCAGCAGCGTCACAGGGAGCGGAAACTATGGCTACACCTTC. The chain joins TRBV9 to TRBJ1-2, with TRBD1 as a possible D gene (6 bases). The CDR3 totals 15 residues. Germline CDR1 is SGDLS and CDR2 is YYNGEE. Trimming cost V 2 bases and J 2 bases, with 13 bases left between them.

The CDR3 reads CASSKGNTGELFF. In DNA form, the CDR3 reads TGTGCCAGCAGCAAGGGTAACACCGGGGAGCTGTTTTTT. The chain is built from TRBV7-9 and TRBJ2-2; D ambiguous. Germline CDR1 SEHNR, CDR2 FQNEAQ (reference sequence). This CDR3 region has 13 residues. V lost 5 bases and J 2 bases, leaving 6 bases between the germline ends. The full variable domain, rest sourced from reference TRBV7-9 and TRBJ2-2, is DTGVSQNPRHKITKRGQNVTFRCDPISEHNRLYWYRQTLGQGPEFLTYFQNEAQLEKSRLLSDRFSAERPKGSFSTLEIQRTEQGDSAMYLCASSKGNTGELFFGEGSRLTVL.

This chain joins TRBV7-8 and TRBJ2-7; 8 positions match TRBD1. Germline V gene data show CDR1 as SGHVS and CDR2 as FQNEAQ. The CDR3 runs to 13 residues. V shed 2 bases and J 7 bases; nucleotides not matched to a gene: 4. The CDR3 reads CASSLQGALEQYF. DNA for the CDR3: TGTGCCAGCAGCTTACAGGGGGCGTTAGAGCAGTACTTC.

The chain uses TRBV6-2 or TRBV6-3 and TRBJ2-4; 9 bases are a match to TRBD1. The germline V gene has CDR1 MNHEY and CDR2 SVGEGT. Unmatched junction bases numbered 14, after V lost 2 bases and J lost 6 bases. CDR3 size: 18 residues. In DNA, the CDR3 is TGTGCCAGCAGTTACAGGGTCCGGGACAGGGTATCGGCAAACATTCAGTACTTC. Translation gives CASSYRVRDRVSANIQYF.

The chain carries TRBV27 and TRBJ1-4; D remains unclear. The V gene's germline CDR1 is MNHEY and CDR2 SMNVEV (reference sequence). The CDR3 covers 14 residues. Trimming removed 8 bases at V and 8 bases at J, with 18 bases between. The CDR3 loop reads CASSGTAVREKLFF. CDR3 DNA: TGTGCCAGCTCGGGAACAGCTGTTAGGGAAAAACTGTTTTTT. The full variable domain, its missing parts supplied by reference TRBV27 and TRBJ1-4, is EAQVTQNPRYLITVTGKKLTVTCSQNMNHEYMSWYRQDPGLGLRQIYYSMNVEVTDKGDVPEGYKVSRKEKRNFPLILESPSPNQTSLYFCASSGTAVREKLFFGSGTQLSVL.

The V call is TRBV5-4, the J call TRBJ1-1; 10 bases line up with TRBD1. Germline-derived CDR1 and CDR2 are SGHNT and YYREEE (reference sequence). This CDR3 has 14 residues. The ends lost 4 bases at V and 5 bases at J; junction bases unmatched: 5. The CDR3 region has the DNA TGTGCCAGCAGCCTAGACAGGGGGCTTACTGAAGCTTTCTTT. This codes for CASSLDRGLTEAFF.

The chain joins TRBV27 to TRBJ2-1; TRBD2 aligns across 12 bases. Germline-derived CDR1 and CDR2 are MNHEY and SMNVEV (reference sequence). With 5 bases clipped from V and 6 bases from J, the junction kept 5 bases outside the gene matches. CDR3 length equals 15 residues. CDR3 sequence: CASSNPSGRANEQFF. The CDR3 DNA is TGTGCCAGCAGTAATCCTAGCGGGAGGGCCAATGAGCAGTTCTTC.

The V call is TRBV28, the J call TRBJ2-1; D uncertain. The CDR3 covers 14 residues. Trimming stripped 5 bases from V and 5 bases from J, with 13 bases between. Germline V CDR1 and CDR2: MDHEN, SYDVKM. The DNA for the CDR3 is TGTGCCAGCAGTCCCCTCGCTCGGCACAATGAGCAGTTCTTC. This translates into CASSPLARHNEQFF.

The rearrangement joins TRBV15 to TRBJ2-2; D is unresolved. In germline, CDR1 is LNHNV, CDR2 YYDKDF (reference sequence). CDR3 size: 14 residues. The V end was cut by 8 bases, the J end by 4 bases, with 14 bases between. CDR3 protein: CATGILGSTGELFF. DNA for the CDR3: TGTGCCACCGGGATTCTGGGAAGCACCGGGGAGCTGTTTTTT.

The chain has TRBV6-5 and TRBJ1-2; perhaps TRBD1 as D (6 bases). CDR1 and CDR2 (germline): MNHEY, SVGAGI. This CDR3 has 14 residues. V lost 10 bases and J lost 4, with 19 bases in between. The CDR3 DNA is TGTGCCACCAACCGCCAGGGGAAGAGCTATGGCTACACCTTC. Translating gives CATNRQGKSYGYTF.

This rearrangement joins TRBV29-1 to TRBJ2-7; D is unclear. The CDR3 runs 13 residues. CDR1 and CDR2 (germline): SQVTM, ANQGSEA. V lost 6 bases and J 0 bases, leaving 12 bases between the germline ends. CDR3 in DNA: TGCAGCGTGCAACGGACCTACTCCTACGAGCAGTACTTC. Translation: CSVQRTYSYEQYF.

This chain connects TRBV5-5 to TRBJ1-2, with D uncertain. Between the trimmed V and J ends, which lost 5 bases and 4 bases, there was a span of 15 bases. Germline loops: CDR1 SGHKS, CDR2 YYEKEE (reference sequence). The CDR3 consists of 14 residues. The CDR3 bases are TGTGCCAGCAGACCGCAGGCGATGGCCTATGGCTACACCTTC. Encoded protein: CASRPQAMAYGYTF.

The gene calls are TRBV2 and TRBJ2-7; 8 positions agree with TRBD1. V lost 6 bases to trimming and J lost 0 bases; unmatched junction nucleotides: 7. CDR1 and CDR2 (germline): SNHLY, FYNNEI. This CDR3 comprises 15 residues. The CDR3 region has the DNA TGTGCCAGCAGGTGGACAGGGTTCGGCTCCTACGAGCAGTACTTC. Encoded protein: CASRWTGFGSYEQYF. Using reference TRBV2 and TRBJ2-7 for the parts outside the CDR3, the full variable domain is EPEVTQTPSHQVTQMGQEVILRCVPISNHLYFYWYRQILGQKVEFLVSFYNNEISEKSEIFDDQFSVERPDGSNFTLKIRSTKLEDSAMYFCASRWTGFGSYEQYFGPGTRLTVT.

This clone was recorded once. The rearrangement uses TRBV5-8 and TRBJ2-5, with 14 bases aligning to TRBD2. V lost 4 bases, J lost 5 bases, and 7 bases stayed unmatched. The CDR3 totals 16 residues. Germline V gene sequence: CDR1 SGHTS, CDR2 YDEGEE. CDR3: CASSKGLAGVEETQYF. The CDR3 DNA reads TGTGCCAGCAGCAAGGGACTAGCGGGAGTTGAGGAGACCCAGTACTTC. The full variable domain, in which reference TRBV5-8 and TRBJ2-5 provide the parts outside the CDR3, is EAGVTQSPTHLIKTRGQQATLRCSPISGHTSVYWYQQALGLGLQFLLWYDEGEERNRGNFPPRFSGRQFPNYSSELNVNALELEDSALYLCASSKGLAGVEETQYFGPGTRLLVL.

CDR3 amino acids: CASSSPSTDTQYF. The CDR3 DNA reads TGTGCCAGCAGCTCCCCGAGCACAGATACGCAGTATTTT. This rearrangement joins TRBV5-4 to TRBJ2-3; no definite D call. V dropped 3 bases and J dropped 0 bases, with 5 bases sitting between them. Germline CDR1 reads SGHNT; CDR2 reads YYREEE (reference sequence). This CDR3 contains 13 residues.

This clone was seen a single time. This chain joins TRBV25-1 and TRBJ2-7; TRBD2 agrees at 14 bases. Looked up from germline, CDR1 is MGHDK and CDR2 is SYGVNS. The J segment lost 5 bases and the V segment lost 6 bases, leaving 9 bases of the junction unmatched. There are 16 residues in the CDR3. CDR3 residues: CASSRLGLAGDHEQYF. The CDR3 DNA reads as TGTGCCAGCAGCCGACTGGGACTAGCGGGAGACCACGAGCAGTACTTC.

Regarding this clone: This same CDR3 is encoded by further DNA sequences in the sample. This chain connects TRBV9 to TRBJ1-5; the match to TRBD1 covers 7 bases. CDR1 is SGDLS and CDR2 is YYNGEE in the germline V gene. Trimming at V came to 0 bases and at J to 2 bases, leaving 2 bases not matched to a gene. This CDR3 spans 15 amino acids. The CDR3, as DNA: TGTGCCAGCAGCGTAGGACAGGGTGGCAATCAGCCCCAGCATTTT. It specifies CASSVGQGGNQPQHF.

V and J are TRBV29-1 and TRBJ1-4; no firm D call. The CDR3 consists of 13 residues. V gave up 6 bases and J gave up 5 bases, with 13 bases separating them. Germline lookup yields CDR1 SQVTM and CDR2 ANQGSEA. CDR3: CSVLQEANEKLFF. CDR3 coding DNA: TGCAGCGTCTTACAAGAAGCAAATGAAAAACTGTTTTTT.